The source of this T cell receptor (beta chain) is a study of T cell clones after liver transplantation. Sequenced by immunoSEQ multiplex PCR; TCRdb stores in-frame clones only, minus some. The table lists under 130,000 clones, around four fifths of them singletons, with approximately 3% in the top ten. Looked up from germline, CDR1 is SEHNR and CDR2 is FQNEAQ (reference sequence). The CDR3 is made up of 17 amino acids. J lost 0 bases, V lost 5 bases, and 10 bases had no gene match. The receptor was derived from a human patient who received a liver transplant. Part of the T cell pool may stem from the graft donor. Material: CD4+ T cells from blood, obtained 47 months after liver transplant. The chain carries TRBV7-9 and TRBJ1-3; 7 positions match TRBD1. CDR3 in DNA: TGTGCCAGCAGCATCGACAGGGAAGATAGCTCTGGAAACACCATATATTTT. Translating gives CASSIDREDSSGNTIYF.